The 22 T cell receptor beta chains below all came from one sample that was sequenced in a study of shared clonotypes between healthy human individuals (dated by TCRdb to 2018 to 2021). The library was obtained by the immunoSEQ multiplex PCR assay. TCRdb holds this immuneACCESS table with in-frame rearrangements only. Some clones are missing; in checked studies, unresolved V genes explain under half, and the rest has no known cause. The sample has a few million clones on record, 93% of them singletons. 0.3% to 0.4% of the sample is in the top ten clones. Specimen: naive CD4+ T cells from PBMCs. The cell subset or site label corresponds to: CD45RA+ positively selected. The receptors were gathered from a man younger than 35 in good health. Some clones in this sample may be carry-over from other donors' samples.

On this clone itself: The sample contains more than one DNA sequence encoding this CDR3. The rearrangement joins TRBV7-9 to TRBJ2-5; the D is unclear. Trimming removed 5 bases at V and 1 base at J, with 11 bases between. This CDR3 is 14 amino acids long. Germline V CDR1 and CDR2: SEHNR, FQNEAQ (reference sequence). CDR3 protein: CASSPSRSQETQYF. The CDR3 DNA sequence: TGTGCCAGCAGCCCGTCGCGGAGCCAAGAGACCCAGTACTTC.

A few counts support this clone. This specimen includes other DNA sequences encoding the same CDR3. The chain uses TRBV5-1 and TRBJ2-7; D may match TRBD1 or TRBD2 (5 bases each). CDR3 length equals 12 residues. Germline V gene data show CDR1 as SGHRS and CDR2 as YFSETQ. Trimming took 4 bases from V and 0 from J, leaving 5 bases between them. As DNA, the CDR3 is TGCGCCAGCAGCGGGGGCTCCTACGAGCAGTACTTC. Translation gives CASSGGSYEQYF.

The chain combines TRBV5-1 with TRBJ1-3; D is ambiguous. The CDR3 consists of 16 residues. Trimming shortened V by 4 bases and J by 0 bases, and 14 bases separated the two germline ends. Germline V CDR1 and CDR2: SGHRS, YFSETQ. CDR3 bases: TGCGCCAGCAGCATATCTACGGTCGCCTCTGGAAACACCATATATTTT. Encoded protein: CASSISTVASGNTIYF.

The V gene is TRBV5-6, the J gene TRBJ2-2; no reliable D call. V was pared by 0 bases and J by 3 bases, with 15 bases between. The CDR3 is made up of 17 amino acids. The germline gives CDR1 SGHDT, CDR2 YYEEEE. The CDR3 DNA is TGTGCCAGCAGCTTGGCCTCAGAGGAAAGGTACACCGGGGAGCTGTTTTTT. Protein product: CASSLASEERYTGELFF.

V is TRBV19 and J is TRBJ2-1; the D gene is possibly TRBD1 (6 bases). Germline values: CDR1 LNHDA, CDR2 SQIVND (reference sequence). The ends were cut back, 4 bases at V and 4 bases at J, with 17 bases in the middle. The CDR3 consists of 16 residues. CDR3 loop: CASSTPGHPRYNEQFF. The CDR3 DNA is TGTGCCAGTAGTACCCCGGGACACCCAAGGTACAATGAGCAGTTCTTC. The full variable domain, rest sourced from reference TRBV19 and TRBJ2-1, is DGGITQSPKYLFRKEGQNVTLSCEQNLNHDAMYWYRQDPGQGLRLIYYSQIVNDFQKGDIAEGYSVSREKKESFPLTVTSAQKNPTAFYLCASSTPGHPRYNEQFFGPGTRLTVL.

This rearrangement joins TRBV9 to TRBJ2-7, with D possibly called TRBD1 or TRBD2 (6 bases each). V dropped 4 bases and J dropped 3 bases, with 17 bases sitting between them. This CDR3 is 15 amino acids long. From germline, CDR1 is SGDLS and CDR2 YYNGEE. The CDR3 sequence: CASSQGEAGHYEQYF. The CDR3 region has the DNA TGTGCCAGCAGCCAGGGTGAGGCGGGACACTACGAGCAGTACTTC. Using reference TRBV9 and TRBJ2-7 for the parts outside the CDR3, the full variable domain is DSGVTQTPKHLITATGQRVTLRCSPRSGDLSVYWYQQSLDQGLQFLIQYYNGEERAKGNILERFSAQQFPDLHSELNLSSLELGDSALYFCASSQGEAGHYEQYFGPGTRLTVT.

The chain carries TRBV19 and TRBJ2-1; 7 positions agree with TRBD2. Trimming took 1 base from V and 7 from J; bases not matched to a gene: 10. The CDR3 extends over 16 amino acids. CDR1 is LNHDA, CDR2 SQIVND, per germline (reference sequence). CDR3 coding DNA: TGTGCCAGTAGTATAGGAAGTGGGAGGGCGGGGAATGAGCAGTTCTTC. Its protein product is CASSIGSGRAGNEQFF.

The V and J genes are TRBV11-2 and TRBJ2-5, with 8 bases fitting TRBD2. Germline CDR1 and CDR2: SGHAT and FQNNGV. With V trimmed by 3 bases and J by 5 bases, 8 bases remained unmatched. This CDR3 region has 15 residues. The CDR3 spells CASSLPLLAGETQYF. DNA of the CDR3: TGTGCCAGCAGCTTGCCTCTTCTAGCGGGCGAGACCCAGTACTTC.

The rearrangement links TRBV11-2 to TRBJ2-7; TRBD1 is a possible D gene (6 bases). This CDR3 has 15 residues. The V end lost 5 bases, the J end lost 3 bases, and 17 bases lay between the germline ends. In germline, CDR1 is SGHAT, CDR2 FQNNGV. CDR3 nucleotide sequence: TGTGCCAGCAGCCCGCCGGGACACCTAATCTACGAGCAGTACTTC. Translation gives CASSPPGHLIYEQYF.

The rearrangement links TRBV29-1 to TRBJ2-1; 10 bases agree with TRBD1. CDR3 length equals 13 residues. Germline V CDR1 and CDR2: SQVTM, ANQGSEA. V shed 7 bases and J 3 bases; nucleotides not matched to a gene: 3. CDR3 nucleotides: TGCAGCGCTAGGACAGGGGGCTACAATGAGCAGTTCTTC. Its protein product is CSARTGGYNEQFF.

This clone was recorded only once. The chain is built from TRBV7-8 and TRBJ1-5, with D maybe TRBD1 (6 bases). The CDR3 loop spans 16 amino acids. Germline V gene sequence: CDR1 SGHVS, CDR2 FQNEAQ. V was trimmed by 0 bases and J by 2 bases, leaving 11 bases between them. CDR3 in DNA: TGTGCCAGCAGCTTAGCCAGGGGCAAAGGCAATCAGCCCCAGCATTTT. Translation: CASSLARGKGNQPQHF. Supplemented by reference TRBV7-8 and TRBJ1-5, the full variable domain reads GAGVSQSPRYKVAKRGQDVALRCDPISGHVSLFWYQQALGQGPEFLTYFQNEAQLDKSGLPSDRFFAERPEGSVSTLKIQRTQQEDSAVYLCASSLARGKGNQPQHFGDGTRLSIL.

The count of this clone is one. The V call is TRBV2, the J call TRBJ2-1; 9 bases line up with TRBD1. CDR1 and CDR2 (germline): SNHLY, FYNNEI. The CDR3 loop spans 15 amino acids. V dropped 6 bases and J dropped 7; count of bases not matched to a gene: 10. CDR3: CASSRDRVGGNEQFF. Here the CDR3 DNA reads TGTGCCAGCAGCAGGGACAGGGTCGGGGGTAATGAGCAGTTCTTC.

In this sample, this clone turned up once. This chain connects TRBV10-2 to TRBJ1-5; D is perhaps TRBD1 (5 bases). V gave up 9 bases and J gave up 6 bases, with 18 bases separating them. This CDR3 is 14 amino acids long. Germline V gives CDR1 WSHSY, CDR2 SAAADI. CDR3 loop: CASKQDFGSQPQHF. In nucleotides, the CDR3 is TGCGCCAGTAAACAGGATTTCGGAAGTCAGCCCCAGCATTTT.

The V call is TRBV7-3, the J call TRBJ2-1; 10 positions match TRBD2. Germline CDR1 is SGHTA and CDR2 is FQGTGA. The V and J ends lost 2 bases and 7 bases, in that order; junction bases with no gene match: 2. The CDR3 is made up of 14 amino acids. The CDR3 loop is CASSLLAGVNEQFF. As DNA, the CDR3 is TGTGCCAGCAGCTTACTAGCGGGAGTGAATGAGCAGTTCTTC.

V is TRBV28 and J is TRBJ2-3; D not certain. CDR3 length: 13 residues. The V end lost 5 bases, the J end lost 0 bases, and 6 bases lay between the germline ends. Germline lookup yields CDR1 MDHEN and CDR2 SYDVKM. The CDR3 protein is CASSPASTDTQYF. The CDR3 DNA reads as TGTGCCAGCAGTCCAGCTAGCACAGATACGCAGTATTTT.

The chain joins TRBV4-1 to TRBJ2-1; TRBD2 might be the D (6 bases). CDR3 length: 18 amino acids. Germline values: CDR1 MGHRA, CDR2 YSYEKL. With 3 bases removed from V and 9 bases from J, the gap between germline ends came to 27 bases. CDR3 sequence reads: CASSQTFFGGSRLFEQFF. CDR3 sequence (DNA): TGCGCCAGCAGCCAGACCTTTTTTGGGGGGAGCCGTTTATTTGAGCAGTTCTTC.

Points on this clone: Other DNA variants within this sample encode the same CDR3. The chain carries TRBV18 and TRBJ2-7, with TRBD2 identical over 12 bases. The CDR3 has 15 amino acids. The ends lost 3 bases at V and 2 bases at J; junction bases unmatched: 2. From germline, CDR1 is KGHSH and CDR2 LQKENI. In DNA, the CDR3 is TGTGCCAGCTCACCCGGGACTAGCGGGCCCTACGAGCAGTACTTC. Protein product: CASSPGTSGPYEQYF.

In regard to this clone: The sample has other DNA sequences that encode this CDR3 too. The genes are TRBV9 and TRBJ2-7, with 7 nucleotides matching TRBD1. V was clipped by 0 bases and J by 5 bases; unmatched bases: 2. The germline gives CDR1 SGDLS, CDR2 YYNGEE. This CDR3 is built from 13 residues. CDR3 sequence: CASSVGQGDEQYF. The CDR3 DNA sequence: TGTGCCAGCAGCGTAGGGCAGGGGGACGAGCAGTACTTC.

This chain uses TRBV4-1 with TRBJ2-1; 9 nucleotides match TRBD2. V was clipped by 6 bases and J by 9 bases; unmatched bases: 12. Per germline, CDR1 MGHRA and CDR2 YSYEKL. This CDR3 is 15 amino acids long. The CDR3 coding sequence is TGCGCCAGCAGTAGTTCTAGCGGGGTCCTTGGTGAGCAGTTCTTC. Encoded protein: CASSSSSGVLGEQFF.

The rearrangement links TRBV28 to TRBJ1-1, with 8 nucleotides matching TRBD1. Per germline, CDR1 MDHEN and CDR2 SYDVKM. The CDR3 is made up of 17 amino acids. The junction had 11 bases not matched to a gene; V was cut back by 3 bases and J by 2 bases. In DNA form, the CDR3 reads TGTGCCAGCAGTTTTAGGACAGGGCGGAGGGACAACACTGAAGCTTTCTTT. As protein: CASSFRTGRRDNTEAFF.

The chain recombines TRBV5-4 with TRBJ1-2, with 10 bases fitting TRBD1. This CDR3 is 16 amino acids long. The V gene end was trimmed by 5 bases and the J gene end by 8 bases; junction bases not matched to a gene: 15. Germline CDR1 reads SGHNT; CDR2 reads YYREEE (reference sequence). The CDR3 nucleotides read TGTGCCAGCAGTTCTCATCCGGGACAGGGGACAAAAGGCTACACCTTC. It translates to CASSSHPGQGTKGYTF.

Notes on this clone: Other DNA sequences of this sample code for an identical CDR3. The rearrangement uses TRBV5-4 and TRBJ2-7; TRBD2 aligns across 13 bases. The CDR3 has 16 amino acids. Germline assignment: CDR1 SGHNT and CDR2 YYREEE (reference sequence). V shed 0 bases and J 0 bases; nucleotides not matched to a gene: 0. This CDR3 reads CASSLGLAGGSYEQYF. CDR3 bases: TGTGCCAGCAGCTTGGGACTAGCGGGAGGCTCCTACGAGCAGTACTTC. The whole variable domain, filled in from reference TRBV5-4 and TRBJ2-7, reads ETGVTQSPTHLIKTRGQQVTLRCSSQSGHNTVSWYQQALGQGPQFIFQYYREEENGRGNFPPRFSGLQFPNYSSELNVNALELDDSALYLCASSLGLAGGSYEQYFGPGTRLTVT.